This TCR beta chain was sequenced for a study of memory B cells and T cells in multiple sclerosis. Points from the study as a whole: Shared clonotype counts depended on differing compartment clone-set sizes and were normalized.

With respect to this clone: Its antigen is not known.

The repertoire was sequenced with immunoSEQ multiplex PCR; TCRdb's copy has only in-frame clones and lacks some. Here the sample spans about 8,000 clones, around 58% being singletons. Sequencing was performed on memory (CD45RO+) CD8+ T cells from blood. The TCR sequence derives from a human donor with multiple sclerosis.

CDR3 nucleotides: TGTGCCAGCAGCCCTACAGTTGGGACAGGGACCGGCTACACCTTC. Its protein is CASSPTVGTGTGYTF. The rearrangement joins TRBV7-6 to TRBJ1-2; TRBD1 agrees at 9 bases. This CDR3 is built from 15 residues. Trimming removed 5 bases from V and 8 bases from J; junction bases left unmatched: 12. Per the germline V gene, CDR1 is SGHVS and CDR2 is FNYEAQ.